Listed below are T cell receptor beta chains from one sample, sequenced in a study of OX40 agonist ivuxolimab in advanced cancers. Sequencing was performed with immunoSEQ multiplex PCR; in TCRdb, only in-frame clones are kept and a portion is missing. The top ten hold about 1.8% of the sample, which has 60,000 to 65,000 clones, around 90% seen once. The source was CD4+ or CD8+ T cells sorted from blood, collected in a trial of the OX40 agonist ivuxolimab. The receptors come from an adult with an advanced solid tumor such as melanoma, head and neck, liver or kidney cancer. The CDR3 runs from the conserved cysteine through the conserved F or W. Fields, in order: V gene, D gene, J gene, clone size, CDR3 protein, CDR3 DNA. The D gene is left open where the match is weak. The listing skips clone size in some rows; elsewhere it reads once, few, many or a size class.

v_gene: TRBV5-1; d_gene: -; j_gene: TRBJ2-1; abundance: once; CDR3aa: CASYSQATNNEQFF; CDR3nt: TGCGCCAGCTATTCCCAAGCTACAAACAATGAGCAGTTCTTC
v_gene: TRBV7-9; d_gene: TRBD2; j_gene: TRBJ2-3; abundance: -; CDR3aa: CASSLVLAGFGDTQYF; CDR3nt: TGTGCCAGCAGCTTAGTTCTAGCGGGGTTCGGAGATACGCAGTATTTT
v_gene: TRBV15; d_gene: -; j_gene: TRBJ1-3; abundance: once; CDR3aa: CATSRDSWGGNTIYF; CDR3nt: TGTGCCACCAGCAGAGATAGTTGGGGGGGAAACACCATATATTTT
v_gene: TRBV19; d_gene: -; j_gene: TRBJ2-3; abundance: -; CDR3aa: CASSLQSGGTDTQYF; CDR3nt: TGTGCCAGTAGCCTACAATCGGGGGGCACAGATACGCAGTATTTT
v_gene: TRBV6-5; d_gene: -; j_gene: TRBJ2-1; abundance: -; CDR3aa: CASDNAQRNEQFF; CDR3nt: TGTGCCAGCGACAATGCTCAGAGAAATGAGCAGTTCTTC
v_gene: TRBV5-1; d_gene: TRBD2; j_gene: TRBJ2-1; abundance: -; CDR3aa: CASSLASGAGGPNEQFF; CDR3nt: TGCGCCAGCAGCTTGGCCAGCGGAGCGGGAGGGCCGAATGAGCAGTTCTTC
v_gene: TRBV4-1; d_gene: -; j_gene: TRBJ1-1; abundance: -; CDR3aa: CASSLRTANTEAFF; CDR3nt: TGCGCCAGCAGCCTCCGGACGGCGAACACTGAAGCTTTCTTT
v_gene: TRBV10-1; d_gene: -; j_gene: TRBJ1-1; abundance: -; CDR3aa: CASSDGATAFF; CDR3nt: TGCGCCAGCAGTGATGGGGCTACAGCTTTCTTT
v_gene: TRBV29-1; d_gene: -; j_gene: TRBJ1-2; abundance: -; CDR3aa: CSVEDGGALGYTF; CDR3nt: TGCAGCGTTGAAGATGGGGGGGCTCTTGGCTACACCTTC
v_gene: TRBV18; d_gene: -; j_gene: TRBJ1-1; abundance: few; CDR3aa: CASSPQLSKGKNTEAFF; CDR3nt: TGTGCCAGCTCACCACAACTATCCAAGGGGAAGAACACTGAAGCTTTCTTT
v_gene: TRBV6-1; d_gene: TRBD1; j_gene: TRBJ2-7; abundance: -; CDR3aa: CASSERGQGNYEQYF; CDR3nt: TGTGCCAGCAGTGAAAGGGGGCAGGGGAACTACGAGCAGTACTTC
v_gene: TRBV7-2; d_gene: TRBD1; j_gene: TRBJ2-6; abundance: -; CDR3aa: CASSTHGTGGSGANVLTF; CDR3nt: TGTGCCAGCAGCACACACGGGACAGGGGGCAGTGGGGCCAACGTCCTGACTTTC
v_gene: TRBV4-2; d_gene: -; j_gene: TRBJ1-3; abundance: once; CDR3aa: CASSRDSSGNTIYF; CDR3nt: TGTGCCAGCAGCCGAGACAGCTCTGGAAACACCATATATTTT
v_gene: TRBV5-1; d_gene: -; j_gene: TRBJ2-7; abundance: once; CDR3aa: CASSLLGGSIYEQYF; CDR3nt: TGCGCCAGCAGCTTGTTGGGGGGCTCGATCTACGAGCAGTACTTC
v_gene: TRBV18; d_gene: -; j_gene: TRBJ2-1; abundance: -; CDR3aa: CASSPIQDNEQFF; CDR3nt: TGTGCCAGCTCACCAATACAAGACAATGAGCAGTTCTTC
v_gene: TRBV28; d_gene: TRBD1; j_gene: TRBJ1-4; abundance: -; CDR3aa: CASSSGTGINEKLFF; CDR3nt: TGTGCCAGCAGTTCGGGGACAGGGATTAATGAAAAACTGTTTTTT
v_gene: TRBV2; d_gene: -; j_gene: TRBJ2-7; abundance: -; CDR3aa: CASIEDGTKFYEQYF; CDR3nt: TGTGCCAGCATTGAGGACGGGACCAAGTTCTACGAGCAGTACTTC
v_gene: TRBV7-2; d_gene: -; j_gene: TRBJ2-5; abundance: once; CDR3aa: CASSWGETQYF; CDR3nt: TGTGCCAGCAGTTGGGGGGAGACCCAGTACTTC
v_gene: TRBV5-8; d_gene: -; j_gene: TRBJ2-7; abundance: -; CDR3aa: CASSLGPTALGYEQYF; CDR3nt: TGTGCCAGCAGCTTGGGACCGACCGCCCTTGGCTACGAGCAGTACTTC
v_gene: TRBV25-1; d_gene: -; j_gene: TRBJ1-2; abundance: -; CDR3aa: CASSEFYGYTF; CDR3nt: TGTGCCAGCAGTGAATTCTATGGCTACACCTTC
v_gene: TRBV7-2; d_gene: TRBD1; j_gene: TRBJ2-7; abundance: -; CDR3aa: CASSLVGGWTISYEQYF; CDR3nt: TGTGCCAGCAGCTTAGTAGGGGGCTGGACCATCTCCTACGAGCAGTACTTC
v_gene: TRBV30; d_gene: TRBD1; j_gene: TRBJ1-2; abundance: -; CDR3aa: CAWRTRGLANYGYTF; CDR3nt: TGTGCCTGGAGGACCAGGGGGCTAGCTAACTATGGCTACACCTTC
v_gene: TRBV7-9; d_gene: -; j_gene: TRBJ1-1; abundance: once; CDR3aa: CASSLALNSEAFF; CDR3nt: TGTGCCAGCAGCTTAGCGCTTAACTCTGAAGCTTTCTTT
v_gene: TRBV7-3; d_gene: TRBD1; j_gene: TRBJ2-7; abundance: -; CDR3aa: CARMGRQGAYEQYF; CDR3nt: TGTGCCAGAATGGGAAGACAGGGGGCCTACGAGCAGTACTTC
v_gene: TRBV29-1; d_gene: TRBD1; j_gene: TRBJ1-1; abundance: -; CDR3aa: CSVEPGQTNTEAFF; CDR3nt: TGCAGCGTTGAGCCGGGACAGACGAACACTGAAGCTTTCTTT
v_gene: TRBV19; d_gene: TRBD1; j_gene: TRBJ1-1; abundance: -; CDR3aa: CASSIRTTGGNTEAFF; CDR3nt: TGTGCCAGTAGTATAAGGACGACAGGGGGGAACACTGAAGCTTTCTTT
v_gene: TRBV6-5; d_gene: -; j_gene: TRBJ1-5; abundance: few; CDR3aa: CASSRDSNQPQHF; CDR3nt: TGTGCCAGCAGTCGGGACAGCAATCAGCCCCAGCATTTT
v_gene: TRBV7-2; d_gene: TRBD1; j_gene: TRBJ1-2; abundance: -; CDR3aa: CASSLGAGQGASGYGYTF; CDR3nt: TGTGCCAGCAGCTTAGGGGCGGGACAGGGGGCTTCGGGCTATGGCTACACCTTC
v_gene: TRBV6-5; d_gene: -; j_gene: TRBJ1-4; abundance: -; CDR3aa: CASSYRGSLTNEKLFF; CDR3nt: TGTGCCAGCAGTTATAGAGGGTCTTTAACTAATGAAAAACTGTTTTTT
v_gene: TRBV4-1; d_gene: -; j_gene: TRBJ1-6; abundance: -; CDR3aa: CASSQDQASSYNSPLHF; CDR3nt: TGCGCCAGCAGCCAAGATCAAGCGAGCTCCTATAATTCACCCCTCCACTTT
v_gene: TRBV10-1; d_gene: -; j_gene: TRBJ2-3; abundance: -; CDR3aa: CASSSSSTDTQYF; CDR3nt: TGCGCCAGTTCAAGTTCTAGCACAGATACGCAGTATTTT
v_gene: TRBV30; d_gene: -; j_gene: TRBJ2-5; abundance: -; CDR3aa: CAWSFLTQETQYF; CDR3nt: TGTGCCTGGAGTTTCCTTACCCAAGAGACCCAGTACTTC
v_gene: TRBV6-1; d_gene: -; j_gene: TRBJ1-1; abundance: -; CDR3aa: CASSKAGANTEAFF; CDR3nt: TGTGCCAGCAGTAAAGCGGGGGCGAACACTGAAGCTTTCTTT
v_gene: TRBV18; d_gene: TRBD1; j_gene: TRBJ2-5; abundance: -; CDR3aa: CASSQTGYETQYF; CDR3nt: TGTGCCAGCTCACAGACAGGGTATGAGACCCAGTACTTC
v_gene: TRBV5-4; d_gene: TRBD2; j_gene: TRBJ2-1; abundance: -; CDR3aa: CASSKLLAGGSYNEQFF; CDR3nt: TGTGCCAGCAGCAAACTCCTAGCGGGAGGGTCCTACAATGAGCAGTTCTTC
v_gene: TRBV4-1; d_gene: -; j_gene: TRBJ2-2; abundance: -; CDR3aa: CASSLHPLVAVGELFF; CDR3nt: TGCGCCAGCAGCCTCCACCCCTTAGTGGCGGTCGGGGAGCTGTTTTTT
v_gene: TRBV27; d_gene: TRBD2; j_gene: TRBJ2-3; abundance: -; CDR3aa: CASSSGTSGDTDTQYF; CDR3nt: TGTGCCAGCAGTTCAGGGACTAGCGGGGACACAGATACGCAGTATTTT
v_gene: TRBV5-1; d_gene: TRBD1; j_gene: TRBJ1-2; abundance: -; CDR3aa: CASSGTAGGDDGYTF; CDR3nt: TGCGCCAGCAGCGGAACGGCAGGGGGCGACGATGGCTACACCTTC
v_gene: TRBV18; d_gene: TRBD1; j_gene: TRBJ2-7; abundance: -; CDR3aa: CASSPDRSSYEQYF; CDR3nt: TGTGCCAGCTCACCGGACAGGAGCTCCTACGAGCAGTACTTC
v_gene: TRBV10-3; d_gene: TRBD2; j_gene: TRBJ2-7; abundance: -; CDR3aa: CAISESGGRVYEQYF; CDR3nt: TGTGCCATCAGTGAGTCGGGGGGGAGGGTCTACGAGCAGTACTTC
v_gene: TRBV11-3; d_gene: TRBD1; j_gene: TRBJ2-5; abundance: once; CDR3aa: CASSQGTGVMETQYF; CDR3nt: TGTGCCAGCAGCCAGGGGACAGGGGTGATGGAGACCCAGTACTTC